This is a list of T cell receptor beta chains from one sample in a study of blood T cell repertoires in COVID-19. The data were produced by immunoSEQ multiplex PCR, yet TCRdb's version contains in-frame clones alone and is incomplete. The sample holds 130,000 or so clones, more than 60% seen once. What was sequenced was peripheral blood. Every receptor here comes from a man aged 45-60 years with acute or convalescent COVID-19. Both conserved end residues are part of each CDR3. A D gene is named only where the DNA matches it firmly. For some rows the clone size is stated as once, few or many, or as a class when expanded; others skip it.

CDR3nt: TGTGCCAGCAGCGTAGTGGACTCCTTCGGAACCGGGGAGCTGTTTTTT; CDR3aa: CASSVVDSFGTGELFF; v_gene: TRBV9; j_gene: TRBJ2-2; d_gene: NA; abundance: NA
CDR3nt: TGTGCCAGCAGTGAGTATTCAGGGAGGACCTCTGGAAACACCATATATTTT; CDR3aa: CASSEYSGRTSGNTIYF; v_gene: TRBV2; j_gene: TRBJ1-3; d_gene: NA; abundance: NA
CDR3nt: TGTGCCACCAGTGATTTGAGGCGGGGGGGAACAGATACGCAGTATTTT; CDR3aa: CATSDLRRGGTDTQYF; v_gene: TRBV24-1; j_gene: TRBJ2-3; d_gene: TRBD2; abundance: NA
CDR3nt: TGTGCCAGCAGCCAAGAACGGCGGGGGGTGCAGTACTTC; CDR3aa: CASSQERRGVQYF; v_gene: TRBV3-1/TRBV3-2; j_gene: TRBJ2-5; d_gene: TRBD2; abundance: once
CDR3nt: TGTGCCAGCAGCGTAGTTACTAGCGGGGGGTTAGATACGCAGTATTTT; CDR3aa: CASSVVTSGGLDTQYF; v_gene: TRBV9; j_gene: TRBJ2-3; d_gene: TRBD2; abundance: once
CDR3nt: TGTGCCAGCAGTTTAAGGGGGACGGCCTATGGCTACACCTTC; CDR3aa: CASSLRGTAYGYTF; v_gene: TRBV27; j_gene: TRBJ1-2; d_gene: NA; abundance: NA
CDR3nt: TGTGCCAGCTCACCACCGGGACAGGGGGCCTATGGCTACACCTTC; CDR3aa: CASSPPGQGAYGYTF; v_gene: TRBV18; j_gene: TRBJ1-2; d_gene: TRBD1; abundance: NA
CDR3nt: TGTGCCAGCAGTGAGAGGAAGTATACGCAGTATTTT; CDR3aa: CASSERKYTQYF; v_gene: TRBV2; j_gene: TRBJ2-3; d_gene: NA; abundance: NA
CDR3nt: TGTGCCAGCAGCCCCCCCGGGACAACGAACACCGGGGAGCTGTTTTTT; CDR3aa: CASSPPGTTNTGELFF; v_gene: TRBV3-1/TRBV3-2; j_gene: TRBJ2-2; d_gene: NA; abundance: NA
CDR3nt: TGTGCCAGCAGCGCGGGCCTCAATCAGCCCCAGCATTTT; CDR3aa: CASSAGLNQPQHF; v_gene: TRBV7-7; j_gene: TRBJ1-5; d_gene: NA; abundance: few
CDR3nt: TGCAGCGCCGTCCCAACAGGGTCTGAAGCTTTCTTT; CDR3aa: CSAVPTGSEAFF; v_gene: TRBV29-1; j_gene: TRBJ1-1; d_gene: NA; abundance: NA
CDR3nt: TGTGCCAGTAAGTTGGTTGACAGGGAAAATTATGGCTACACCTTC; CDR3aa: CASKLVDRENYGYTF; v_gene: TRBV19; j_gene: TRBJ1-2; d_gene: TRBD1; abundance: NA
CDR3nt: TGTGCCACCAGCAGAGGACAGGGTTCACCCCTCCACTTT; CDR3aa: CATSRGQGSPLHF; v_gene: TRBV15; j_gene: TRBJ1-6; d_gene: TRBD1; abundance: NA
CDR3nt: TGCGCCAGCAGCTCTCCCGACAGGGAGGCTGAAGCTTTCTTT; CDR3aa: CASSSPDREAEAFF; v_gene: TRBV5-1; j_gene: TRBJ1-1; d_gene: TRBD1; abundance: NA
CDR3nt: TGTGCCAGCAGCAGAAGGACAGGAAACAATGAGCAGTTCTTC; CDR3aa: CASSRRTGNNEQFF; v_gene: TRBV5-8; j_gene: TRBJ2-1; d_gene: TRBD1; abundance: NA
CDR3nt: TGTGCCAGCAGCCAAGGGGCGGGGGCTGATAATTCACCCCTCCACTTT; CDR3aa: CASSQGAGADNSPLHF; v_gene: TRBV3-1/TRBV3-2; j_gene: TRBJ1-6; d_gene: NA; abundance: NA
CDR3nt: TGCAGCGCTACAGGGTCCAAAAACATTCAGTACTTC; CDR3aa: CSATGSKNIQYF; v_gene: TRBV29-1; j_gene: TRBJ2-4; d_gene: NA; abundance: once
CDR3nt: TGTGCCAGCAGTCGGTACCAAGAGACCCAGTACTTC; CDR3aa: CASSRYQETQYF; v_gene: TRBV12-3/TRBV12-4; j_gene: TRBJ2-5; d_gene: NA; abundance: few
CDR3nt: TGTGCCAGCAGCTTAGGGTGGGGGGCCTACAATGAGCAGTTCTTC; CDR3aa: CASSLGWGAYNEQFF; v_gene: TRBV7-2; j_gene: TRBJ2-1; d_gene: NA; abundance: NA
CDR3nt: TGTGCCAGCAGCCAAGCAGGGTGGAATGAGCAGTTCTTC; CDR3aa: CASSQAGWNEQFF; v_gene: TRBV3-1/TRBV3-2; j_gene: TRBJ2-1; d_gene: NA; abundance: NA
CDR3nt: TGTGCCAGCGGGCGGGCAGGAAACTATGGCTACACCTTC; CDR3aa: CASGRAGNYGYTF; v_gene: TRBV6-5; j_gene: TRBJ1-2; d_gene: NA; abundance: NA
CDR3nt: TGCGCCAGCAGCTTGGTTAGACTAGCGGGGGGGCCGGAGACCCAGTACTTC; CDR3aa: CASSLVRLAGGPETQYF; v_gene: TRBV5-1; j_gene: TRBJ2-5; d_gene: TRBD2; abundance: NA
CDR3nt: TGCGCCAGCAGCTTGGGGGACATCCGGGAAAAACTGTTTTTT; CDR3aa: CASSLGDIREKLFF; v_gene: TRBV5-1; j_gene: TRBJ1-4; d_gene: NA; abundance: once
CDR3nt: TGCAGCGTGCGGGGGGACACCGGGGAGCTGTTTTTT; CDR3aa: CSVRGDTGELFF; v_gene: TRBV29-1; j_gene: TRBJ2-2; d_gene: TRBD2; abundance: NA
CDR3nt: TGTGCCAGCAGCCCGGGACTAGAGAATGAGCAGTTCTTC; CDR3aa: CASSPGLENEQFF; v_gene: TRBV3-1/TRBV3-2; j_gene: TRBJ2-1; d_gene: TRBD2; abundance: many
CDR3nt: TGTGCCAGCAGTCCATACAGGGGGACCAACTATGGCTACACCTTC; CDR3aa: CASSPYRGTNYGYTF; v_gene: TRBV6-5; j_gene: TRBJ1-2; d_gene: TRBD1; abundance: NA
CDR3nt: TGCGCCAGCAGCTTGGAGATCGGACAGGGTTACAATGAGCAGTTCTTC; CDR3aa: CASSLEIGQGYNEQFF; v_gene: TRBV5-1; j_gene: TRBJ2-1; d_gene: TRBD1; abundance: NA
CDR3nt: TGTGCCAGCAGCCCCAGGGGATGGGGCAACTATGGCTACACCTTC; CDR3aa: CASSPRGWGNYGYTF; v_gene: TRBV7-6; j_gene: TRBJ1-2; d_gene: NA; abundance: NA
CDR3nt: TGTGCCAGCAGCCCTGGACAGGGAAGTGTCTATGGCTACACCTTC; CDR3aa: CASSPGQGSVYGYTF; v_gene: TRBV7-8; j_gene: TRBJ1-2; d_gene: TRBD1; abundance: NA
CDR3nt: TGTGCCAGCAGTTTATCAAGGGGTCTTTGGCTCGGTTCACCCCTCCACTTT; CDR3aa: CASSLSRGLWLGSPLHF; v_gene: TRBV28; j_gene: TRBJ1-6; d_gene: NA; abundance: NA
CDR3nt: TGTGCCTGGAGTGTCGGGACAGCGGGAAACACCATATATTTT; CDR3aa: CAWSVGTAGNTIYF; v_gene: TRBV30; j_gene: TRBJ1-3; d_gene: TRBD1; abundance: NA
CDR3nt: TGTGCCAGCAGCTTGACCGGGACTAGCGGGGGGACTTACAATGAGCAGTTCTTC; CDR3aa: CASSLTGTSGGTYNEQFF; v_gene: TRBV7-2; j_gene: TRBJ2-1; d_gene: TRBD2; abundance: few
CDR3nt: TGTGCCAGCAGTTTAGCCGGGGGGGGCCGTGAAGCTTTCTTT; CDR3aa: CASSLAGGGREAFF; v_gene: TRBV27; j_gene: TRBJ1-1; d_gene: NA; abundance: NA
CDR3nt: TGTGCCAGCAGCCAAGACCCTAGCGGGGGGAGTGAGACCCAGTACTTC; CDR3aa: CASSQDPSGGSETQYF; v_gene: TRBV4-2; j_gene: TRBJ2-5; d_gene: TRBD2; abundance: NA
CDR3nt: TGTGCTAGTGGTTTGGTACTTGGACTCAGAGTCTCCTACAATGAGCAGTTCTTC; CDR3aa: CASGLVLGLRVSYNEQFF; v_gene: TRBV12-5; j_gene: TRBJ2-1; d_gene: NA; abundance: NA
CDR3nt: TGTGCCAGCAGCCCCTCAGGGGGGAATGAAAAACTGTTTTTT; CDR3aa: CASSPSGGNEKLFF; v_gene: TRBV7-9; j_gene: TRBJ1-4; d_gene: TRBD1; abundance: NA
CDR3nt: TGTGCCAGCAGCTTATCGGAGGGGAGGGATTCACCCCTCCACTTT; CDR3aa: CASSLSEGRDSPLHF; v_gene: TRBV11-2; j_gene: TRBJ1-6; d_gene: NA; abundance: NA
CDR3nt: TGTGCCAGCGAAAGGGAGTACGGCACCGGGGAGCTGTTTTTT; CDR3aa: CASEREYGTGELFF; v_gene: TRBV18; j_gene: TRBJ2-2; d_gene: NA; abundance: NA
CDR3nt: TGTGCCAGCAGCCAAGGTAGAGGGACAGCTTACACTGAAGCTTTCTTT; CDR3aa: CASSQGRGTAYTEAFF; v_gene: TRBV3-1/TRBV3-2; j_gene: TRBJ1-1; d_gene: TRBD1; abundance: NA
CDR3nt: TGTGCCAGCACGGGTCAGAGGAGTCAGCCCCAGCATTTT; CDR3aa: CASTGQRSQPQHF; v_gene: TRBV6-5; j_gene: TRBJ1-5; d_gene: NA; abundance: NA
CDR3nt: TGCGCCAGCAGCTTAGCAGGTCCATACGGGACACTGAACACCGGGGAGCTGTTTTTT; CDR3aa: CASSLAGPYGTLNTGELFF; v_gene: TRBV5-1; j_gene: TRBJ2-2; d_gene: NA; abundance: NA
CDR3nt: TGCGCCAGCAGCCGTGGACTAGCGGGATCCGCAGGGGGGGAGCAGTTCTTC; CDR3aa: CASSRGLAGSAGGEQFF; v_gene: TRBV5-1; j_gene: TRBJ2-1; d_gene: TRBD2; abundance: NA
CDR3nt: TGTGCCAGCAGCTTGGCCCGGGTTTCCTACGAGCAGTACTTC; CDR3aa: CASSLARVSYEQYF; v_gene: TRBV5-4; j_gene: TRBJ2-7; d_gene: NA; abundance: NA
CDR3nt: TGTGCCAGTATTGACTCGGGACAGTATAATTCACCCCTCCACTTT; CDR3aa: CASIDSGQYNSPLHF; v_gene: TRBV19; j_gene: TRBJ1-6; d_gene: TRBD1; abundance: once
CDR3nt: TGTGCCAGCAGCTTGGGAGGGCGACTGTACAATGAGCAGTTCTTC; CDR3aa: CASSLGGRLYNEQFF; v_gene: TRBV5-4; j_gene: TRBJ2-1; d_gene: NA; abundance: NA
CDR3nt: TGTGCCACCAGCAGAGATTATATGGAGACCCAGTACTTC; CDR3aa: CATSRDYMETQYF; v_gene: TRBV15; j_gene: TRBJ2-5; d_gene: NA; abundance: few
CDR3nt: TGTGCCAGTAGTATAGATGCGCGCACTGAAGCTTTCTTT; CDR3aa: CASSIDARTEAFF; v_gene: TRBV19; j_gene: TRBJ1-1; d_gene: NA; abundance: once
CDR3nt: TGCAGCGTTGATCTGGGCGCAGGAGAGACCCAGTACTTC; CDR3aa: CSVDLGAGETQYF; v_gene: TRBV29-1; j_gene: TRBJ2-5; d_gene: NA; abundance: NA
CDR3nt: TGTGCCAGCAGCGTGGGGAGGACTAGCGTTACTGAGCAGTTCTTC; CDR3aa: CASSVGRTSVTEQFF; v_gene: TRBV7-9; j_gene: TRBJ2-1; d_gene: TRBD2; abundance: NA
CDR3nt: TGTGCCAGCTCACCGAGCCCGGACAGGCAAACCTACAATGAGCAGTTCTTC; CDR3aa: CASSPSPDRQTYNEQFF; v_gene: TRBV18; j_gene: TRBJ2-1; d_gene: TRBD1; abundance: NA
CDR3nt: TGTGCCAGCAGTTATACAGGGGGCGCATACCAATCACCCCTCCACTTT; CDR3aa: CASSYTGGAYQSPLHF; v_gene: TRBV5-8; j_gene: TRBJ1-6; d_gene: TRBD1; abundance: NA
CDR3nt: TGCAGCGTTGCTCCTGGGACACGGACCAACACCGGGGAGCTGTTTTTT; CDR3aa: CSVAPGTRTNTGELFF; v_gene: TRBV29-1; j_gene: TRBJ2-2; d_gene: NA; abundance: NA
CDR3nt: TGTGCCAGCAGCTCCCCGGGACAGGGGGCGCAAGCTTTCTTT; CDR3aa: CASSSPGQGAQAFF; v_gene: TRBV7-9; j_gene: TRBJ1-1; d_gene: TRBD1; abundance: NA
CDR3nt: TGTGCCAGCAGCGAAAGGACGGGACTAGCGGGGGGCAATGAGCAGTTCTTC; CDR3aa: CASSERTGLAGGNEQFF; v_gene: TRBV9; j_gene: TRBJ2-1; d_gene: TRBD2; abundance: NA